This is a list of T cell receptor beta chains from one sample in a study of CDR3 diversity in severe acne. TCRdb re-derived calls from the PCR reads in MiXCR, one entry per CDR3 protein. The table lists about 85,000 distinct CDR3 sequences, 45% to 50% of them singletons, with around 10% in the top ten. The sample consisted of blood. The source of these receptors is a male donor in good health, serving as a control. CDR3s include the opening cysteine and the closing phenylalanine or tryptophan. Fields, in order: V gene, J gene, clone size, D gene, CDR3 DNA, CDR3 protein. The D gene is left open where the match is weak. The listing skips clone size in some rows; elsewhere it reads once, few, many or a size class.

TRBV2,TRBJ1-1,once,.,TGTGCCAGCAGTGTACAGATGAACACTGAAGCTTTCTTT,CASSVQMNTEAFF
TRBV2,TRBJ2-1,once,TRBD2,TGTGCCAGCAGTGAACGGGAGGGCCACAATGAGCAGTTCTTC,CASSEREGHNEQFF
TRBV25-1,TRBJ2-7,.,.,TGTGCCAGCAGTTCCATAACCTACGAGCAGTACTTC,CASSSITYEQYF
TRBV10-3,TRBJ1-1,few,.,TGTGCCATCAGTGCCTCTGCGGGGAACACTGAAGCTTTCTTT,CAISASAGNTEAFF
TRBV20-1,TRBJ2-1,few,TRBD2,TGCAGTGCTAGTAAACTAGCGGGAGGGCCTGGTCTCTTC,CSASKLAGGPGLF
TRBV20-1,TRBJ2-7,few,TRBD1,TGCAGTGCTAGAGGGGTTGGGACAGGGGGCTACGAGCAGTACTTC,CSARGVGTGGYEQYF
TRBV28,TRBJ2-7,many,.,TGTGCCAGCACCCTCCGTGGGGATTCCTACGAGCAGTACTTC,CASTLRGDSYEQYF
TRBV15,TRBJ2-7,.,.,TGTGCCACCAGCGCCGGGGGACTCTACGAGCAGTACTTC,CATSAGGLYEQYF
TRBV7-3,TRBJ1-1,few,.,TGTGCCAGTAGTTCGCGGGGGGGGATGAACACTGAAGCTTTCTTT,CASSSRGGMNTEAFF
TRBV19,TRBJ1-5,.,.,TGTGCCAGTAGTATGGGGCCGTCGCCCCAGCATTTT,CASSMGPSPQHF
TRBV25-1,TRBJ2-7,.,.,TGTGCCAGCAGCGTAGAGACAGCCTACGAGCAGTACTTC,CASSVETAYEQYF
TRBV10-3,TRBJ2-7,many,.,TGTGCCATCAGTCCGGACTCCATGAGCTCCTACGAGCAGTACTTC,CAISPDSMSSYEQYF
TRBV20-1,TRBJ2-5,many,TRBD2,TGCAGTGCTAGAGCCTTTCGACTAGCCCCAGGGGAGACCCAGTACTTC,CSARAFRLAPGETQYF
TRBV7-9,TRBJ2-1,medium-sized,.,TGTGCCAGCAGCTTACAGGGGTTGCTCTACAATGAGCAGTTCTTC,CASSLQGLLYNEQFF
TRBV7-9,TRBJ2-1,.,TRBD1,TGTGCCAGCACTCGACAGGGATGGTACAATGAGCAGTTCTTC,CASTRQGWYNEQFF
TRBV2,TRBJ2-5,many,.,TGTGCCAGCAAGGGCTCACAATACCAAGAGACCCAGTACTTC,CASKGSQYQETQYF
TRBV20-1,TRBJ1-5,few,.,TGCAGTGCTAGAGATAGGTCCGGGTATGGGCATCCGCATTTT,CSARDRSGYGHPHF